The clone carrying this T cell receptor beta chain rates as medium-sized. These data come from a study of blood T cell repertoires in COVID-19. Clones were sequenced by immunoSEQ multiplex PCR, and TCRdb holds only the in-frame ones, with some missing. This table has some 51,000 clones, approximately 92% appearing once. The CDR3 covers 15 residues. Germline loops: CDR1 MDHEN, CDR2 SYDVKM. The V segment lost 2 bases and the J segment 5 bases; nucleotides outside the gene matches: 2. V is TRBV28 and J is TRBJ2-4; 11 nucleotides match TRBD1. The sequence came from a human donor with active COVID-19. The donor label of this sample is uncertain. Sequenced material: peripheral blood. The CDR3 region has the DNA TGTGCCAGCAGTTTAGGGACAGGGGGGGAAAACATTCAGTACTTC. This sequence encodes CASSLGTGGENIQYF.